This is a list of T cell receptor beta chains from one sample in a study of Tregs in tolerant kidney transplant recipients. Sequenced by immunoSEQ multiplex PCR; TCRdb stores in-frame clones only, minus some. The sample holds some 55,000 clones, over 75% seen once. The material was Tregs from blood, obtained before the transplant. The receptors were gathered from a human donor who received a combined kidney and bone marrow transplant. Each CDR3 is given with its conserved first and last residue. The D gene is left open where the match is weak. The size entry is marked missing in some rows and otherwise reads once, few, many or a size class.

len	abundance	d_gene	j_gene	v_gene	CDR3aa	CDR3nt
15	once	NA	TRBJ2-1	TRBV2	CASRDDVSSYNEQFF	TGTGCCAGCAGGGATGACGTCAGCTCCTACAATGAGCAGTTCTTC
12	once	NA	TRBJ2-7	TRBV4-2	CASSQQGREQYF	TGTGCCAGCAGCCAACAGGGGCGCGAGCAGTACTTC
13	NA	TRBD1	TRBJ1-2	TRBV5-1	CASSPGTGAGYTF	TGCGCCAGCAGCCCTGGGACAGGGGCTGGCTACACCTTC
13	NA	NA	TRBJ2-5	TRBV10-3	CAISLREKETQYF	TGTGCCATCAGCCTCAGGGAAAAAGAGACCCAGTACTTC
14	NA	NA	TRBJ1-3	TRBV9	CASSPRTPGNTIYF	TGTGCCAGCAGCCCCCGCACTCCTGGAAACACCATATATTTT
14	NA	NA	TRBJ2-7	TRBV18	CASSPSPGPYEQYF	TGTGCCAGCTCACCATCCCCGGGTCCCTACGAGCAGTACTTC
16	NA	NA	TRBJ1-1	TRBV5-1	CASSLAGGRTGTEAFF	TGCGCCAGCAGCTTGGCCGGGGGTCGTACTGGGACTGAAGCTTTCTTT
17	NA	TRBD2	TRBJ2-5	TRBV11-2	CASSSGLAGGSQETQYF	TGTGCCAGCAGCTCCGGACTAGCGGGGGGAAGCCAAGAGACCCAGTACTTC
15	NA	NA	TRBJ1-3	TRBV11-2	CASSLHTSSGNTIYF	TGTGCCAGCAGCTTACATACTTCCTCTGGAAACACCATATATTTT
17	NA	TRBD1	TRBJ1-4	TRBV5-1	CASKLGGTGTTNEKLFF	TGCGCCAGCAAATTGGGGGGGACAGGGACCACTAATGAAAAACTGTTTTTT
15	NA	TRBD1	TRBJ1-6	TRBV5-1	CASSGDRVAGSPLHF	TGCGCCAGCAGCGGGGACAGGGTAGCCGGTTCACCCCTCCACTTT
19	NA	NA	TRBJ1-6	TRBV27	CASSLFPRLGSSYNSPLHF	TGTGCCAGCAGTTTATTCCCTCGACTGGGGAGCTCCTATAATTCACCCCTCCACTTT
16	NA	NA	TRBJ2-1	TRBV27	CASSFNGLPSYNEQFF	TGTGCCAGCAGTTTCAATGGACTACCCTCCTACAATGAGCAGTTCTTC
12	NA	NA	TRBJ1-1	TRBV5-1	CASSLEAGQAFF	TGCGCCAGCAGCTTGGAGGCAGGGCAAGCTTTCTTT
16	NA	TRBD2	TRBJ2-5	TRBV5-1	CASSLGSGGTKETQYF	TGCGCCAGCAGCTTGGGGAGCGGGGGGACAAAAGAGACCCAGTACTTC
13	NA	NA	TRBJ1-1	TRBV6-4	CASSRVEGTEAFF	TGTGCCAGCAGCAGGGTGGAGGGCACTGAAGCTTTCTTT
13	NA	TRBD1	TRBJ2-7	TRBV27	CASSSNRGDEQYF	TGTGCCAGCAGTTCTAACAGGGGCGACGAGCAGTACTTC
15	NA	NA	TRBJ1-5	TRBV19	CASSPGQTEIRPQHF	TGTGCCAGTAGTCCGGGGCAGACTGAAATTCGGCCCCAGCATTTT
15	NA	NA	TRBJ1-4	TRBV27	CASSLSGFLTRKLFF	TGTGCCAGCAGTTTATCAGGGTTCCTTACGAGAAAACTGTTTTTT
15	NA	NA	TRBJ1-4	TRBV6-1	CASTFLGAGEEKLFF	TGTGCCAGCACCTTCCTCGGGGCGGGGGAAGAAAAACTGTTTTTT
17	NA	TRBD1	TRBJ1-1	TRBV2	CASRTPGQGRGGTEAFF	TGTGCCAGCAGAACACCGGGACAGGGACGTGGTGGCACTGAAGCTTTCTTT
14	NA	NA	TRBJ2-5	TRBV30	CAWREEGRKPAQYF	TGTGCCTGGAGAGAAGAGGGGAGAAAGCCCGCCCAGTACTTC
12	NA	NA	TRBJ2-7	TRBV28	CASTADTYEQYF	TGTGCCAGCACCGCGGACACATACGAGCAGTACTTC
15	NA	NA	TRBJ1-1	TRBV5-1	CASRPRTRRNTEAFF	TGCGCCAGCAGGCCTCGGACGAGGCGGAACACTGAAGCTTTCTTT
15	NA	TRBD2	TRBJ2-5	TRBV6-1	CASKTGLAGVETQYF	TGTGCCAGCAAGACGGGACTAGCGGGAGTGGAGACCCAGTACTTC
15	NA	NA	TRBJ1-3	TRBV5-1	CASSFGSTSGNTIYF	TGCGCCAGCAGCTTTGGCAGCACCTCTGGAAACACCATATATTTT
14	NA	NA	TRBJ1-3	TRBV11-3	CASSNEGTGNTIYF	TGTGCCAGCAGCAACGAAGGGACTGGAAACACCATATATTTT
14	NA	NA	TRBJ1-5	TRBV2	CASSQGMSNQPQHF	TGTGCCAGCAGTCAGGGGATGAGCAATCAGCCCCAGCATTTT
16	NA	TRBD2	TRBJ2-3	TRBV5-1	CASSRILAGVTDTQYF	TGCGCCAGCAGCCGAATACTAGCGGGGGTGACAGATACGCAGTATTTT
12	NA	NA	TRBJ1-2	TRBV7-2	CASSLEGYGYTF	TGTGCCAGCAGCTTAGAGGGGTATGGCTACACCTTC
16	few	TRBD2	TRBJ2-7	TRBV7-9	CASSSRTSGDSYEQYF	TGTGCCAGCAGCTCCCGGACTAGCGGGGACTCCTACGAGCAGTACTTC
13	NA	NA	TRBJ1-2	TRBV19	CASSISRSYGYTF	TGTGCCAGTAGTATTTCCAGGTCCTATGGCTACACCTTC
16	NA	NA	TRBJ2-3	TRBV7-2	CASSLGRGFTTDTQYF	TGTGCCAGCAGCTTAGGCAGGGGCTTCACCACAGATACGCAGTATTTT